This TCR beta chain was captured by sequencing in a study of blood T cell repertoires in COVID-19. The CDR3 consists of 13 residues. From germline, CDR1 is WNHNN and CDR2 SYGVQD (reference sequence). Sequenced by immunoSEQ multiplex PCR; TCRdb stores in-frame clones only, minus some. The sample consists of about 150,000 clones, around four fifths of them appearing once. The receptor's source is a woman in her forties or fifties who had recovered from COVID-19. Sequences were obtained from PBMCs or T cells enriched from blood (not recorded which). This chain links TRBV10-1 with TRBJ1-4; 7 bases line up with TRBD1. The CDR3 DNA reads TGCGCGACTCACAGGGGTGAAGATGAAAAACTGTTTTTT. It is translated as CATHRGEDEKLFF.